Listed below are T cell receptor beta chains from one sample, sequenced in a study of cytomegalovirus exposure and HLA in healthy donors. Sequencing used immunoSEQ multiplex PCR; TCRdb keeps in-frame clones, though not all of them. Of 150,000 to 200,000 clones detected, roughly 79% appear once; the ten largest clones hold roughly 7.3%. The sequenced material came from PBMCs. These receptor sequences come from a male donor in good health and CMV-seropositive. CDR3s include the opening cysteine and the closing phenylalanine or tryptophan. Fields, in order: V gene, D gene, clone size, J gene, CDR3 DNA, CDR3 protein. A D gene is named only where the DNA matches it firmly. Not every row has a clone size; where given, it reads once, few, many or a size class.

V gene: TRBV9; D gene: NA; clone size: NA; J gene: TRBJ1-3; CDR3 DNA: TGTGCCAGCAGCGAAGGGGGATATTTTGGAAACACCATATATTTT; CDR3 protein: CASSEGGYFGNTIYF
V gene: TRBV5-6; D gene: NA; clone size: NA; J gene: TRBJ2-7; CDR3 DNA: TGTGCCAGCAGCTTGGGGCGCGGCTCCTACGAGCAGTACTTC; CDR3 protein: CASSLGRGSYEQYF
V gene: TRBV19; D gene: NA; clone size: once; J gene: TRBJ2-5; CDR3 DNA: TGTGCCAGTAGTCTGCAGTACCAAGAGACCCAGTACTTC; CDR3 protein: CASSLQYQETQYF
V gene: TRBV19; D gene: TRBD2; clone size: NA; J gene: TRBJ2-3; CDR3 DNA: TGTGCCAGTAGGAAGACTAGCGGGGGTACCACAGATACGCAGTATTTT; CDR3 protein: CASRKTSGGTTDTQYF
V gene: TRBV7-2; D gene: NA; clone size: NA; J gene: TRBJ1-3; CDR3 DNA: TGTGCCAGCAGCTCATCCTATATAACCTCTGGAAACACCATATATTTT; CDR3 protein: CASSSSYITSGNTIYF
V gene: TRBV21-1; D gene: NA; clone size: NA; J gene: TRBJ2-6; CDR3 DNA: TGTGCCAGCAACCGGGACAGTACCTGGTCGGGGGCCAACGTCCTGACTTTC; CDR3 protein: CASNRDSTWSGANVLTF
V gene: TRBV14; D gene: NA; clone size: NA; J gene: TRBJ1-1; CDR3 DNA: TGTGCCAGCAGCGTCCTGGGGCAGATCTCAGCTTTCTTT; CDR3 protein: CASSVLGQISAFF
V gene: TRBV6-5; D gene: NA; clone size: NA; J gene: TRBJ2-5; CDR3 DNA: TGTGCCAGCAGGTATCAAGAGACCCAGTACTTC; CDR3 protein: CASRYQETQYF
V gene: TRBV2; D gene: NA; clone size: NA; J gene: TRBJ1-2; CDR3 DNA: TGTGCCAGCAGTGAGAGGGGGACGGATTCGGTCACCTTC; CDR3 protein: CASSERGTDSVTF
V gene: TRBV5-1; D gene: TRBD2; clone size: NA; J gene: TRBJ2-4; CDR3 DNA: TGCGCCAGCAGCCCAGCCGGACTAGCGGGTCTAGCCAAAAACATTCAGTACTTC; CDR3 protein: CASSPAGLAGLAKNIQYF
V gene: TRBV5-6; D gene: TRBD1; clone size: NA; J gene: TRBJ1-5; CDR3 DNA: TGTGCCAGCAGCTTGACCGGGACAGGGGGTCGGACCCAGCATTTT; CDR3 protein: CASSLTGTGGRTQHF
V gene: TRBV6-1; D gene: TRBD1; clone size: NA; J gene: TRBJ2-7; CDR3 DNA: TGTGCCAGCAGTCCATGGACAGGGGGCATCTACGAGCAGTACTTC; CDR3 protein: CASSPWTGGIYEQYF
V gene: TRBV4-3; D gene: TRBD2; clone size: NA; J gene: TRBJ2-5; CDR3 DNA: TGCGCCAGCAGCCCCGGGACTAGTTGGGAGACCCAGTACTTC; CDR3 protein: CASSPGTSWETQYF
V gene: TRBV19; D gene: NA; clone size: once; J gene: TRBJ1-1; CDR3 DNA: TGTGCCAGCTCGCGGATGAACACTGAAGCTTTCTTT; CDR3 protein: CASSRMNTEAFF
V gene: TRBV5-1; D gene: TRBD1; clone size: few; J gene: TRBJ1-1; CDR3 DNA: TGCGCCAGCAGCAGTCCGGGACAGGGGCGCCCTGAAGCTTTCTTT; CDR3 protein: CASSSPGQGRPEAFF
V gene: TRBV19; D gene: NA; clone size: NA; J gene: TRBJ2-7; CDR3 DNA: TGTGCCAGTAGTATTACAGGGTCCTACGAGCAGTACTTC; CDR3 protein: CASSITGSYEQYF
V gene: TRBV5-5; D gene: NA; clone size: NA; J gene: TRBJ2-5; CDR3 DNA: TGTGCCAGCAGTAATCAGGGTTGGGAGACCCAGTACTTC; CDR3 protein: CASSNQGWETQYF
V gene: TRBV5-1; D gene: TRBD1; clone size: NA; J gene: TRBJ2-1; CDR3 DNA: TGCGCCAGCAGCCTACACCGGGACAGCTCCTACAATGAGCAGTTCTTC; CDR3 protein: CASSLHRDSSYNEQFF
V gene: TRBV10-3; D gene: TRBD2; clone size: NA; J gene: TRBJ2-7; CDR3 DNA: TGTGCCATCAGTGGTCGGCTAGCGGGGGCCTACGAGCAGTACTTC; CDR3 protein: CAISGRLAGAYEQYF
V gene: TRBV7-2; D gene: NA; clone size: NA; J gene: TRBJ2-5; CDR3 DNA: TGTGCCAGCAGCGCTCTAGTAACCCAGTACTTC; CDR3 protein: CASSALVTQYF
V gene: TRBV27; D gene: NA; clone size: once; J gene: TRBJ2-7; CDR3 DNA: TGTGCCAGCAGTTTATCGGCGGCAGACTACGAGCAGTACTTC; CDR3 protein: CASSLSAADYEQYF
V gene: TRBV7-9; D gene: TRBD1; clone size: NA; J gene: TRBJ2-2; CDR3 DNA: TGTGCCAGCAGCCCGAGGACAGGGCAAGCCGGGGAGCTGTTTTTT; CDR3 protein: CASSPRTGQAGELFF
V gene: TRBV4-2; D gene: TRBD2; clone size: NA; J gene: TRBJ2-5; CDR3 DNA: TGTGCCAGCAGCCAGGCGGGGGTAGCGTCAACAGAGACCCAGTACTTC; CDR3 protein: CASSQAGVASTETQYF
V gene: TRBV5-1; D gene: NA; clone size: NA; J gene: TRBJ1-1; CDR3 DNA: TGCGCCAGCAGCTACGGCATGACTGGCACTGAAGCTTTCTTT; CDR3 protein: CASSYGMTGTEAFF
V gene: TRBV18; D gene: NA; clone size: NA; J gene: TRBJ1-1; CDR3 DNA: TGTGCCAGCTCCGACTTCTCGAACACTGAAGCTTTCTTT; CDR3 protein: CASSDFSNTEAFF
V gene: TRBV7-3; D gene: TRBD2; clone size: NA; J gene: TRBJ2-1; CDR3 DNA: TGTGCCTCTCGCCGGGGGGGGCAGGGGAATGAGCAGTTCTTC; CDR3 protein: CASRRGGQGNEQFF